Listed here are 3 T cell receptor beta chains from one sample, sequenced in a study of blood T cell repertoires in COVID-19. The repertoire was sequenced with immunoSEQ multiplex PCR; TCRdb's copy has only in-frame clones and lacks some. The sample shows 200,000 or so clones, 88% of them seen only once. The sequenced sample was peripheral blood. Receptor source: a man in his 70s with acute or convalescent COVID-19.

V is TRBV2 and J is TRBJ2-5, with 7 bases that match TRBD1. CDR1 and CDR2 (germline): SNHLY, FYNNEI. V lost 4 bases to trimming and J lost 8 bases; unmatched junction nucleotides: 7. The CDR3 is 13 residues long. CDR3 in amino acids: CASSAGQIFTQYF. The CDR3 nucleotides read TGTGCCAGCAGTGCGGGACAGATTTTTACCCAGTACTTC.

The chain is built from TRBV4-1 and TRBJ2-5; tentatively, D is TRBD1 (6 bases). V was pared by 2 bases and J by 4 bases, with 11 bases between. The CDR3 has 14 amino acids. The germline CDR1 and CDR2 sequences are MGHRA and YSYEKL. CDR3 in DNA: TGCGCCAGCAGCCAACTAGGACAGAGAGAGACCCAGTACTTC. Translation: CASSQLGQRETQYF.

The CDR3 sequence: CASSSLAGGSYEQYF. The CDR3 DNA reads TGTGCCAGCAGCTCACTAGCGGGAGGGAGCTACGAGCAGTACTTC. The chain combines TRBV11-2 with TRBJ2-7; 13 bases map to TRBD2. Germline V gives CDR1 SGHAT, CDR2 FQNNGV. The CDR3 length is 15 residues. Losses at the gene ends were 4 bases for V and 3 bases for J; bases not matched to a gene: 3.